The next 10 T cell receptor beta chains were all read from a single sample in a study of Ad26.COV2.S vaccination and SARS-CoV-2 variants. Repertoires were generated with immunoSEQ multiplex PCR, while TCRdb's copy carries only in-frame clones and drops some. The repertoire consists of some 480,000 clones, with around nine tenths occurring once and the leading ten covering roughly 13%. Indicated treatment: some 19 received Ad26.COV2.S at low or high dose, single or two shots; roughly five received placebo; per-sample allocation not given. Samples analyzed were those drawn on day 63 after the first vaccine or placebo injection. The material was peripheral blood, obtained in a trial of Ad26.COV2.S vaccine versus placebo. These receptors all come from a person aged 18-60 years who received the Ad26.COV2.S COVID-19 vaccine or a placebo.

J is TRBJ2-3 and V is TRBV5-4; D unresolved. Germline assignment: CDR1 SGHNT and CDR2 YYREEE (reference sequence). This CDR3 has 14 amino acids. With 4 bases removed from V and 0 bases from J, the gap between germline ends came to 9 bases. CDR3 bases: TGTGCCAGCAGCCCCGTACCAAGCACAGATACGCAGTATTTT. Its translation: CASSPVPSTDTQYF.

This chain links TRBV24-1 with TRBJ1-2; the D is unclear. The CDR3 is made up of 12 amino acids. V lost 4 bases and J 7 bases, leaving 9 bases between the germline ends. Per the germline V gene, CDR1 is KGHDR and CDR2 is SFDVKD. The CDR3 sequence is CATSDPPGGYTF. The CDR3 coding sequence is TGTGCCACCAGTGACCCCCCCGGTGGCTACACCTTC.

The chain recombines TRBV4-2 with TRBJ2-7; D perhaps matches TRBD1 (5 bases). The CDR3 covers 12 residues. V was shortened by 2 bases and J by 7 bases, with 9 bases between the two germline ends. Germline V CDR1 and CDR2: LGHNA, YNFKEQ. The CDR3 spells CASSQFPGEQYF. The CDR3 nucleotides read TGTGCCAGCAGCCAATTCCCAGGGGAGCAGTACTTC.

V usage is TRBV9 and J usage is TRBJ1-1, with a possible D match to TRBD1 (5 bases). Per germline, CDR1 SGDLS and CDR2 YYNGEE. This CDR3 has 15 residues. Trimming pared 0 bases from V and 4 bases from J, leaving 13 bases between. This CDR3 is CASSVEDLGTTEAFF. The CDR3 DNA reads TGTGCCAGCAGCGTAGAAGACTTGGGGACCACTGAAGCTTTCTTT.

Written as DNA, the CDR3 is TGTGCCAGCAGCTTACGCAGGCAATACACCGGGGAGCTGTTTTTT. This gives the protein CASSLRRQYTGELFF. The chain recombines TRBV11-2 with TRBJ2-2; D call uncertain. V lost 2 bases and J 3 bases, leaving 10 bases between the germline ends. CDR1 is SGHAT, CDR2 FQNNGV, per germline. This CDR3 is built from 15 residues. Looking up the rest from reference TRBV11-2 and TRBJ2-2 gives the full variable domain: EAGVAQSPRYKIIEKRQSVAFWCNPISGHATLYWYQQILGQGPKLLIQFQNNGVVDDSQLPKDRFSAERLKGVDSTLKIQPAKLEDSAVYLCASSLRRQYTGELFFGEGSRLTVL.

The genes are TRBV7-9 and TRBJ1-5, with unresolved D. Trimming took 4 bases from V and 3 from J, leaving 4 bases between them. The germline gives CDR1 SEHNR, CDR2 FQNEAQ (reference sequence). The CDR3 is made up of 12 amino acids. CDR3 nucleotide sequence: TGTGCCAGCAGCTCAGCCAATCAGCCCCAGCATTTT. This sequence encodes CASSSANQPQHF.

The J gene is TRBJ2-3, the V gene TRBV7-3, with 9 bases that match TRBD1. Germline lookup yields CDR1 SGHTA and CDR2 FQGTGA. The CDR3 length is 15 residues. The ends lost 4 bases at V and 6 bases at J; junction bases unmatched: 8. For the CDR3, the DNA is TGTGCCAGCAGCTGGGGACAGGGACCCCTTGATACGCAGTATTTT. Translation gives CASSWGQGPLDTQYF.

The rearrangement links TRBV7-9 to TRBJ2-7; 10 bases line up with TRBD2. Germline CDR1 SEHNR, CDR2 FQNEAQ (reference sequence). Trimming took 0 bases from V and 4 from J; bases not matched to a gene: 6. CDR3 size: 16 residues. DNA of the CDR3: TGTGCCAGCAGCTTAGCCGGGGCTAGCGGGAGTTACGAGCAGTACTTC. Translating gives CASSLAGASGSYEQYF.

CDR3 sequence reads: CASSYSTRGSVYGYTF. Written as DNA, the CDR3 is TGTGCCAGCAGTTATTCGACAAGGGGATCCGTCTATGGCTACACCTTC. The rearrangement uses TRBV6-2 or TRBV6-3 and TRBJ1-2; a possible D gene is TRBD1 (5 bases). Germline CDR1 and CDR2: MNHEY and SVGEGT. Trimming cost V 3 bases and J 4 bases, with 18 bases left between them. CDR3 length: 16 residues.

The CDR3 bases are TGCGCCAGCAGCCAGGACCGGGAGGTCGATGAGCAGTTCTTC. It encodes CASSQDREVDEQFF. The chain uses TRBV4-1 and TRBJ2-1; TRBD2 agrees at 7 bases. Germline assignment: CDR1 MGHRA and CDR2 YSYEKL. The CDR3 spans 14 residues. Trimming took 3 bases from V and 8 from J; bases not matched to a gene: 7.